The 12 T cell receptor beta chains listed next were all sequenced from one sample in a study of blood T cell repertoires in COVID-19. Method: immunoSEQ multiplex PCR; TCRdb's copy keeps in-frame clones and lacks some. The sample yields hundreds of thousands of clones, over 75% seen once. The sample consisted of PBMCs or T cells enriched from blood (not recorded which). These receptors were collected from a man younger than 30 who had recovered from COVID-19.

The chain recombines TRBV4-3 with TRBJ2-7, with D maybe TRBD1 (6 bases). Germline V gene data show CDR1 as LGHNA and CDR2 as YSLEER. Deletions cut 3 bases from V and 6 bases from J, with 21 bases between. There are 16 residues in the CDR3. CDR3 in amino acids: CASSHDFRAGDLEQYF. The CDR3 DNA reads as TGCGCCAGCAGCCACGACTTTCGGGCAGGGGACCTCGAGCAGTACTTC.

This clone was found once. V is TRBV18 and J is TRBJ1-3; 9 nucleotides align to TRBD1. After removal of 3 bases from V and 3 bases from J, the junction contained 3 bases not matched to a gene. The CDR3 consists of 15 residues. From germline, CDR1 is KGHSH and CDR2 LQKENI. The CDR3 loop reads CASSPRQGDGNTIYF. DNA for the CDR3: TGTGCCAGCTCACCCCGACAGGGGGATGGAAACACCATATATTTT. The full variable domain, rest sourced from reference TRBV18 and TRBJ1-3, is NAGVMQNPRHLVRRRGQEARLRCSPMKGHSHVYWYRQLPEEGLKFMVYLQKENIIDESGMPKERFSAEFPKEGPSILRIQQVVRGDSAAYFCASSPRQGDGNTIYFGEGSWLTVV.

The chain carries TRBV20-1 and TRBJ2-1, with D perhaps TRBD1 (7 bases). The V gene's germline CDR1 is DFQATT and CDR2 SNEGSKA (reference sequence). This CDR3 is 11 amino acids long. This CDR3 reads CRRDSNNEQFF. CDR3 coding DNA: TGCAGGCGGGACAGCAACAATGAGCAGTTCTTC.

This clone was picked up a small number of times. The chain uses TRBV5-1 and TRBJ2-2, with D possibly being TRBD2 (6 bases). The CDR3 is 14 residues long. V was cut by 2 bases and J by 8 bases, with 13 bases left in between. CDR1 and CDR2 (germline): SGHRS, YFSETQ. The CDR3 is CASSFRESTGELFF. In DNA form, the CDR3 reads TGCGCCAGCAGCTTTCGGGAGTCGACTGGGGAGCTGTTTTTT.

The gene calls are TRBV6-5 and TRBJ2-3; D ambiguous. Trimming pared 0 bases from V and 4 bases from J, leaving 5 bases between. The CDR3 runs to 13 residues. Germline lookup yields CDR1 MNHEY and CDR2 SVGAGI. CDR3 nucleotides: TGTGCCAGCAGTTACTCTGGGCCAGATACGCAGTATTTT. Residues: CASSYSGPDTQYF.

V is TRBV5-1 and J is TRBJ1-2; 12 nucleotides line up with TRBD1. CDR1 and CDR2 (germline): SGHRS, YFSETQ. CDR3 size: 13 residues. V shed 5 bases, J shed 12 bases, and the junction held 8 bases outside the gene matches. The CDR3 region is CASRPGQGARNTF. For the CDR3, the DNA is TGCGCCAGCAGACCGGGACAGGGGGCTCGGAACACCTTC. Combining the CDR3 with reference TRBV5-1 and TRBJ1-2 gives the whole variable domain KAGVTQTPRYLIKTRGQQVTLSCSPISGHRSVSWYQQTPGQGLQFLFEYFSETQRNKGNFPGRFSGRQFSNSRSEMNVSTLELGDSALYLCASRPGQGARNTFGSGTRLTVV.

V is TRBV2 and J is TRBJ2-7; the D gene is possibly TRBD2 (6 bases). The germline V gene encodes CDR1 SNHLY and CDR2 FYNNEI. CDR3 length: 13 amino acids. The ends were cut back, 7 bases at V and 4 bases at J, with 14 bases in the middle. CDR3 sequence (DNA): TGTGCCAGCATGGAGGGAGAATTGTACGAGCAGTACTTC. This encodes CASMEGELYEQYF.

CDR3 protein: CASSQAEYVFQGSPLHF. Written as DNA, the CDR3 is TGTGCCAGCAGCCAAGCAGAATACGTCTTTCAGGGTTCACCCCTCCACTTT. The chain carries TRBV3-1 (or the pseudogene TRBV3-2) and TRBJ1-6, with a possible D match to TRBD1 (5 bases). Germline V gene lookup returns CDR1 LGHDT and CDR2 YNNKEL (reference sequence). The CDR3 spans 17 residues. Trimming took 1 base from V and 9 from J, leaving 19 bases between them.

The chain links TRBV24-1 to TRBJ2-1; D is perhaps TRBD1 (6 bases). Trimming cost V 7 bases and J 5 bases, with 20 bases left between them. This CDR3 spans 16 amino acids. Germline assignment: CDR1 KGHDR and CDR2 SFDVKD. The CDR3 bases are TGTGCCACCAGCTCCCCCCAGACAGGAGGTGACAATGAGCAGTTCTTC. Amino acid sequence: CATSSPQTGGDNEQFF.

This chain links TRBV6-5 with TRBJ2-3; D may be TRBD2 (6 bases). Germline CDR1 MNHEY, CDR2 SVGAGI. The CDR3 spans 15 residues. Trimming took off 2 bases at V and 0 bases at J, with 9 bases between the two ends. The CDR3 DNA reads TGTGCCAGCAGTTACGGCGGGGTGAGCACAGATACGCAGTATTTT. Translated: CASSYGGVSTDTQYF.

The V call is TRBV3-1 (or the pseudogene TRBV3-2), the J call TRBJ2-7, with 13 positions matching TRBD2. Germline loops: CDR1 LGHDT, CDR2 YNNKEL (reference sequence). Germline trimming cut 2 bases from V and 7 bases from J; bases unmatched to any gene: 8. CDR3 size: 16 residues. In DNA, the CDR3 is TGTGCCAGCAGCCAAAGTGGACTAGCGGGAGTTTGGGAGCAGTACTTC. Amino acid sequence: CASSQSGLAGVWEQYF.

This clone is a singleton in its sample. The chain couples TRBV6-2 or TRBV6-3 to TRBJ2-2; a weak D match, TRBD2 (5 bases). The CDR3 covers 17 residues. The germline gives CDR1 MNHEY, CDR2 SVGEGT. Trimming cost V 0 bases and J 4 bases, with 15 bases left between them. The CDR3 coding sequence is TGTGCCAGCAGTTACTCGAGCACGGGGTACTCCACCGGGGAGCTGTTTTTT. Residues: CASSYSSTGYSTGELFF.